Each of the 3 T cell receptor beta chains below was sequenced from the same sample in a study of OX40 agonist ivuxolimab in advanced cancers. Generated by immunoSEQ multiplex PCR, the TCRdb table keeps only in-frame clones and is missing some. The sample yields about 7,000 clones, roughly 80% seen once. Sequenced here: CD4+ or CD8+ T cells sorted from blood, sampled in a trial of the OX40 agonist ivuxolimab. The receptors were sampled from an adult with an advanced solid tumor such as melanoma, head and neck, liver or kidney cancer.

This clone has a single count. This rearrangement joins TRBV5-1 to TRBJ2-2; the D is unclear. Germline V gene data show CDR1 as SGHRS and CDR2 as YFSETQ. The CDR3 is 11 residues long. V lost 5 bases to trimming and J lost 4 bases, with 3 bases between them. In nucleotides, the CDR3 is TGCGCCAGCAGTAGCACCGGGGAGCTGTTTTTT. Its translation is CASSSTGELFF.

V and J are TRBV4-3 and TRBJ2-1; a weak D match, TRBD1 (6 bases). Germline V gene data show CDR1 as LGHNA and CDR2 as YSLEER. The CDR3 covers 17 residues. V was cut by 2 bases and J by 0 bases, with 14 bases left in between. The CDR3 nucleotides are TGCGCCAGCAGCCAACGGTCCGGACAGTTCTCCTACAATGAGCAGTTCTTC. It is translated as CASSQRSGQFSYNEQFF.

This chain links TRBV18 with TRBJ2-3; 13 nucleotides agree with TRBD2. J was trimmed by 5 bases and V by 6 bases; bases with no gene match: 11. The CDR3 covers 17 residues. Germline values: CDR1 KGHSH, CDR2 LQKENI. This chain's CDR3 is CASSYEGLAGAGDTQYF. In DNA, the CDR3 is TGTGCCAGCTCGTACGAAGGACTAGCGGGAGCTGGAGATACGCAGTATTTT. The complete variable domain, with remaining parts taken from reference TRBV18 and TRBJ2-3, reads NAGVMQNPRHLVRRRGQEARLRCSPMKGHSHVYWYRQLPEEGLKFMVYLQKENIIDESGMPKERFSAEFPKEGPSILRIQQVVRGDSAAYFCASSYEGLAGAGDTQYFGPGTRLTVL.